In terms of frequency, the clone carrying this TCR beta chain is medium-sized. The antigen remains undetermined. TRB rearrangements were amplified by touch-down multiplex PCR with mixed TRB-A/B primers. From the multiplex PCR reads, TCRdb lists one entry per CDR3 protein and no DNA. The sample holds thousands of distinct CDR3 sequences. This entry is derived from a study of T cell clusters in autoimmune cytopenias. About the research overall: The median distinct TRB clonotype count was roughly 2,400 per sample, from a median around 49,000 reads. Overall study findings and caveats: The T cell clusters were defined only in silico, without experimental functional validation. TRB repertoire shifts in secondary cytopenia and chronic lymphocytic leukemia mostly reflected lymphoma, not autoimmunity.

There are 15 residues in the CDR3. About 37,500 genome equivalents of blood DNA were amplified for TRB. This clonotype was sampled from a human donor with an autoimmune cytopenia or autoimmune hepatitis (not recorded which). This chain joins TRBV12-3 or TRBV12-4 and TRBJ2-7; TCRdb's assignment of TRBD1 cannot be checked, as there is no DNA. The sample was peripheral blood. CDR3 region: CASSPPGQAIYEQYF.